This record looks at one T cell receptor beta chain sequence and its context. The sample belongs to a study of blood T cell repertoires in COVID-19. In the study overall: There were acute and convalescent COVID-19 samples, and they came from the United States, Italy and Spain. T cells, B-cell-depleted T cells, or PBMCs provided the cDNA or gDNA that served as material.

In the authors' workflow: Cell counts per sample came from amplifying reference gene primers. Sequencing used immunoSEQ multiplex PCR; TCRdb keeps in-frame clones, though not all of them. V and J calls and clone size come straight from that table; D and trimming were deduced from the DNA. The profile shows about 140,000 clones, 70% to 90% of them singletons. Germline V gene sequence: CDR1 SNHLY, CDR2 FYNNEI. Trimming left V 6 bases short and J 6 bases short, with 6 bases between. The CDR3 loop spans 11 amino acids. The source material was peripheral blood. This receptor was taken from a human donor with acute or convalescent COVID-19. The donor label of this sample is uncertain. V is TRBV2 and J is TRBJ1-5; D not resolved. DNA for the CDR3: TGTGCCAGCAGCGGAGGTCAGCCCCAGCATTTT. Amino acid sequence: CASSGGQPQHF.